Sequencing of this T cell receptor (beta chain) was carried out in a study of shared clonotypes between healthy human individuals. TCRdb keeps only in-frame clones here, not all; method: immunoSEQ multiplex PCR. The sample consists of roughly 1.5 million clones, 95% to 99% of them appearing once. V was clipped by 0 bases and J by 6 bases, with 13 bases between them. There are 14 residues in the CDR3. The germline CDR1 and CDR2 sequences are SGDLS and YYNGEE. The clonotype comes from a man aged 30 to 45 in good health. Sample: naive CD4+ T cells sorted from blood. Subset meaning: CD45RA+ positively selected. J is TRBJ2-7 and V is TRBV9; D gene unclear. The DNA for the CDR3 is TGTGCCAGCAGCGTAGGGGCCTACTCTCTCGAGCAGTACTTC. Amino acid sequence: CASSVGAYSLEQYF.